Presented here are 32 T cell receptor beta chains from one specimen sequenced in a study of cytomegalovirus exposure and HLA in healthy donors. The PCR employed 60 Vbeta primers together with 13 Jbeta primers. Clones were sequenced by immunoSEQ multiplex PCR, and TCRdb holds only the in-frame ones, with some missing. Of 150,000 to 200,000 clones listed, nearly 80% are singletons. Sequencing used PBMCs. Receptors were obtained from a man between 45 and 60 years old in good health and CMV-seropositive.

This clone was detected a few times. This chain connects TRBV28 to TRBJ1-5; D is uncertain. Trimming cost V 6 bases and J 0 bases, with 12 bases left between them. The CDR3 totals 15 residues. From germline, CDR1 is MDHEN and CDR2 SYDVKM. DNA of the CDR3: TGTGCCAGCAGGTCGGGGAGGGTTAGCAATCAGCCCCAGCATTTT. Translation gives CASRSGRVSNQPQHF.

V is TRBV18 and J is TRBJ2-7; TRBD1 matches 8 bases. The germline V gene encodes CDR1 KGHSH and CDR2 LQKENI. Trimming took 0 bases from V and 6 from J; bases not matched to a gene: 7. The CDR3 has 15 amino acids. DNA of the CDR3: TGTGCCAGCTCACCACCCGGCAGGGGGCCTGGCGAGCAGTACTTC. This encodes CASSPPGRGPGEQYF.

V and J are TRBV7-9 and TRBJ2-6, with TRBD2 as a possible D gene (6 bases). The CDR3 loop spans 15 amino acids. CDR1 and CDR2 (germline): SEHNR, FQNEAQ (reference sequence). The V end lost 3 bases, the J end lost 4 bases, and 10 bases lay between the germline ends. CDR3 amino acids: CASSFREDGANVLTF. For the CDR3, the DNA is TGTGCCAGCAGCTTCAGGGAGGACGGGGCCAACGTCCTGACTTTC.

This CDR3 reads CASSQARTGKPLNQPQHF. CDR3 DNA: TGTGCCAGCAGCCAAGCAAGGACAGGGAAGCCCCTCAATCAGCCCCAGCATTTT. The V gene is TRBV14, the J gene TRBJ1-5; TRBD1 matches 8 bases. The trim removed 1 base at V and 3 bases at J, leaving 11 bases unmatched. Germline V gene lookup returns CDR1 SGHDN and CDR2 FVKESK. The CDR3 spans 18 residues.

This clone has only one observation. V gene TRBV27 combines with J gene TRBJ2-3; D unclear. V dropped 5 bases and J dropped 0 bases, with 15 bases sitting between them. The CDR3 has 16 amino acids. CDR1 and CDR2 from the germline V gene are MNHEY and SMNVEV (reference sequence). CDR3 protein: CASSRIRFESTDTQYF. CDR3 nucleotides: TGTGCCAGCAGTCGAATCAGGTTCGAAAGCACAGATACGCAGTATTTT.

The J gene is TRBJ2-1, the V gene TRBV14; a weak D match, TRBD2 (7 bases). V was pared by 3 bases and J by 0 bases, with 15 bases between. Germline V gene sequence: CDR1 SGHDN, CDR2 FVKESK. The CDR3 runs 17 residues. DNA for the CDR3: TGTGCCAGCAGCCAGGACGGGGGGCCTAGCTCCTACAATGAGCAGTTCTTC. Protein sequence: CASSQDGGPSSYNEQFF.

The CDR3 DNA is TGTGCCAGCAGTGGACGGCGGGGGCCCCCCTATGAGCAGTTCTTC. It is translated as CASSGRRGPPYEQFF. V is TRBV25-1 and J is TRBJ2-1; the D gene is possibly TRBD2 (7 bases). This CDR3 region has 15 residues. Trimming removed 4 bases from V and 8 bases from J, with 18 bases in between. Germline CDR1 is MGHDK and CDR2 is SYGVNS.

This chain joins TRBV28 and TRBJ2-3; the D is unclear. V shed 3 bases and J shed 1 base, with 8 bases lying between them. The CDR3 is 14 residues long. Looked up from germline, CDR1 is MDHEN and CDR2 is SYDVKM. CDR3 protein: CASSFISGTDTQYF. Here the CDR3 DNA reads TGTGCCAGCAGTTTTATTAGTGGCACAGATACGCAGTATTTT.

The chain combines TRBV28 with TRBJ1-6; D call uncertain. The CDR3 covers 15 residues. The V end was cut by 5 bases, the J end by 5 bases, with 13 bases between. Per germline, CDR1 MDHEN and CDR2 SYDVKM. CDR3 region: CASSVHFVDNSPLHF. In DNA, the CDR3 is TGTGCCAGCAGTGTACATTTTGTGGATAATTCACCCCTCCACTTT.

The chain joins TRBV27 to TRBJ2-2; no definite D call. CDR3 size: 14 residues. The V gene's germline CDR1 is MNHEY and CDR2 SMNVEV (reference sequence). V gave up 3 bases and J gave up 1 base, with 6 bases separating them. The DNA of the CDR3 is TGTGCCAGCAGTTTTGAGGTGAACACCGGGGAGCTGTTTTTT. It yields the protein CASSFEVNTGELFF.

In this sample, this clone turned up a few times. V and J are TRBV7-8 and TRBJ1-5, with 8 positions matching TRBD1. The germline V gene encodes CDR1 SGHVS and CDR2 FQNEAQ. J lost 4 bases, V lost 5 bases, and 4 bases had no gene match. The CDR3 contains 14 residues. The chain's CDR3 is CASSQDRVNQPQHF. CDR3 DNA sequence: TGTGCCAGCAGCCAGGACAGGGTAAATCAGCCCCAGCATTTT.

This clone was detected a few times. This chain connects TRBV28 to TRBJ1-1; no clear D gene. The CDR3 totals 12 residues. V was clipped by 4 bases and J by 5 bases, with 8 bases between them. CDR1 and CDR2 (germline): MDHEN, SYDVKM. In DNA form, the CDR3 reads TGTGCCAGCAGTTCCGGGAGAACTGAAGCTTTCTTT. It yields the protein CASSSGRTEAFF.

The chain is built from TRBV11-2 and TRBJ2-7, with D perhaps TRBD1 (6 bases). This CDR3 region has 14 residues. V lost 1 base and J lost 3, with 10 bases in between. CDR1 and CDR2 (germline): SGHAT, FQNNGV. As DNA, the CDR3 is TGTGCCAGCAGCTTAGGGACAGAAGTCTACGAGCAGTACGTC. Translation gives CASSLGTEVYEQYV.

This chain connects TRBV10-3 to TRBJ1-1; D ambiguous. V was pared by 7 bases and J by 0 bases, with 12 bases between. Germline CDR1 and CDR2: ENHRY and SYGVKD. The CDR3 is 14 residues long. For the CDR3, the DNA is TGTGCCATCAAGCAGGATTCCGTGAACACTGAAGCTTTCTTT. Its translation: CAIKQDSVNTEAFF.

V and J are TRBV5-1 and TRBJ2-1; 7 bases align to TRBD1. The germline CDR1 and CDR2 sequences are SGHRS and YFSETQ. The CDR3 is 14 residues long. V lost 1 base, J lost 7 bases, and 5 bases stayed unmatched. CDR3 amino acids: CASSLYRGHNEQFF. CDR3 DNA: TGCGCCAGCAGCTTGTATAGGGGGCATAATGAGCAGTTCTTC.

The chain uses TRBV7-2 and TRBJ2-7; 7 positions agree with TRBD2. With 1 base clipped from V and 9 bases from J, the junction kept 0 bases outside the gene matches. The germline V gene has CDR1 SGHTA and CDR2 FQGNSA. The CDR3 contains 11 residues. The CDR3 reads CASSLGGGQYF. CDR3 DNA: TGTGCCAGCAGCTTAGGGGGGGGGCAGTACTTC.

This chain connects TRBV10-3 to TRBJ1-1, with a weak D call TRBD1 (5 bases). V was shortened by 4 bases and J by 4 bases, with 16 bases between the two germline ends. CDR1 and CDR2 from the germline V gene are ENHRY and SYGVKD. The CDR3 is made up of 15 amino acids. The CDR3 DNA reads TGTGCCATCAGTGCTGGAGGGGTTGGTAGCACTGAAGCTTTCTTT. Translated, it gives CAISAGGVGSTEAFF.

This sequence joins TRBV7-2 and TRBJ2-7; D perhaps matches TRBD2 (6 bases). The germline V gene has CDR1 SGHTA and CDR2 FQGNSA. Deletions cut 0 bases from V and 6 bases from J, with 12 bases between. The CDR3 runs to 14 residues. Here the CDR3 reads CASSLAGGSSEQYF. The CDR3 DNA reads as TGTGCCAGCAGCTTAGCGGGGGGAAGTAGCGAGCAGTACTTC.

The chain couples TRBV6-1 to TRBJ1-4; 7 positions match TRBD1. The V and J ends lost 9 bases and 5 bases, in that order; junction bases with no gene match: 6. Germline CDR1 and CDR2: MNHNS and SASEGT. This CDR3 is built from 13 residues. CDR3 amino acids: CASSGDRNEKLFF. CDR3 DNA: TGTGCCAGTTCTGGGGACAGAAATGAAAAACTGTTTTTT.

The chain joins TRBV7-9 to TRBJ1-3; D remains unclear. The CDR3 length is 15 residues. V shed 5 bases and J shed 0 bases, with 11 bases lying between them. Looked up from germline, CDR1 is SEHNR and CDR2 is FQNEAQ (reference sequence). CDR3 DNA: TGTGCCAGCAGCCGGGATCGGATCTCTGGAAACACCATATATTTT. Translation: CASSRDRISGNTIYF.

This chain links TRBV29-1 with TRBJ2-1; tentative D call: TRBD1 (6 bases). V dropped 4 bases and J dropped 7 bases, with 14 bases sitting between them. This CDR3 is built from 13 residues. CDR1 is SQVTM, CDR2 ANQGSEA, per germline. The CDR3 sequence is CSVVLDRLNEQFF. In nucleotides, the CDR3 is TGCAGCGTTGTTCTCGACAGGTTGAATGAGCAGTTCTTC.

V and J are TRBV13 and TRBJ1-2; D not resolved. V shed 7 bases and J shed 6 bases, with 24 bases lying between them. CDR1 is PRHDT, CDR2 FYEKMQ, per germline (reference sequence). CDR3 size: 16 residues. The CDR3, as DNA: TGTGCCAGCACCTCCATCCCTGCAACCGGGTTTCATGGCTACACCTTC. Residues: CASTSIPATGFHGYTF.

The chain links TRBV28 to TRBJ1-2, with 10 bases identical to TRBD1. The V gene's germline CDR1 is MDHEN and CDR2 SYDVKM. The junction had 3 bases not matched to a gene; V was cut back by 5 bases and J by 6 bases. CDR3 length equals 13 residues. CDR3 residues: CASSDRGRDGYTF. DNA for the CDR3: TGTGCCAGCAGTGACAGGGGGCGGGATGGCTACACCTTC.

The V call is TRBV7-9, the J call TRBJ2-3; 14 positions match TRBD2. J was trimmed by 0 bases and V by 11 bases; bases with no gene match: 4. From germline, CDR1 is SEHNR and CDR2 FQNEAQ (reference sequence). CDR3 length: 15 residues. The CDR3 DNA reads as TGTGCCGCGGGACTAGCGGGGGCCAGCACAGATACGCAGTATTTT. It translates to CAAGLAGASTDTQYF.

This clone was counted a few times. The CDR3 DNA follows: TGTGCCAGCAGAACAGGAAATACGCAGTATTTT. This sequence encodes CASRTGNTQYF. V usage is TRBV28 and J usage is TRBJ2-3; tentatively, D is TRBD1 (5 bases). The V end was cut by 6 bases, the J end by 7 bases, with 8 bases between. The CDR3 loop spans 11 amino acids. CDR1 and CDR2 from the germline V gene are MDHEN and SYDVKM. Together with reference TRBV28 and TRBJ2-3, the CDR3 gives the full variable domain: DVKVTQSSRYLVKRTGEKVFLECVQDMDHENMFWYRQDPGLGLRLIYFSYDVKMKEKGDIPEGYSVSREKKERFSLILESASTNQTSMYLCASRTGNTQYFGPGTRLTVL.

V is TRBV19 and J is TRBJ2-7; 9 positions agree with TRBD2. Per germline, CDR1 LNHDA and CDR2 SQIVND (reference sequence). V trimming: 4 bases; J trimming: 4 bases; junction bases outside the gene matches: 11. There are 16 residues in the CDR3. The CDR3 sequence is CASSTQPPLAGYEQYV. CDR3 sequence (DNA): TGTGCCAGTAGTACCCAACCCCCACTAGCGGGTTACGAGCAGTACGTC.

The genes are TRBV30 and TRBJ1-3; TRBD1 is a possible D gene (5 bases). V lost 3 bases to trimming and J lost 3 bases, with 12 bases between them. CDR3 length: 14 residues. CDR1 and CDR2 (germline): GTSNPN, SVGIG (reference sequence). The CDR3 spells CAWRDSGFGNTIYF. The CDR3 bases are TGTGCCTGGAGAGACTCAGGGTTTGGAAACACCATATATTTT.

The chain links TRBV7-9 to TRBJ2-7; TRBD2 might be the D (5 bases). The V gene lost 5 bases and the J gene lost 1 base, with 15 bases spanning the gap. The CDR3 spans 15 residues. Germline CDR1 reads SEHNR; CDR2 reads FQNEAQ (reference sequence). CDR3 residues: CASSPTRTGSYEQYF. In DNA, the CDR3 is TGTGCCAGCAGCCCCACCCGGACGGGGTCCTACGAGCAGTACTTC. The whole variable domain, remainder taken from reference TRBV7-9 and TRBJ2-7, is DTGVSQNPRHKITKRGQNVTFRCDPISEHNRLYWYRQTLGQGPEFLTYFQNEAQLEKSRLLSDRFSAERPKGSFSTLEIQRTEQGDSAMYLCASSPTRTGSYEQYFGPGTRLTVT.

The genes are TRBV6-1 and TRBJ2-2; TRBD1 agrees at 8 bases. Looked up from germline, CDR1 is MNHNS and CDR2 is SASEGT. Trimming took 7 bases from V and 5 from J; bases not matched to a gene: 6. This CDR3 comprises 14 residues. CDR3 nucleotide sequence: TGTGCCAGCATTGGACAGGGTGGAACCGGGGAGCTGTTTTTT. This sequence encodes CASIGQGGTGELFF.

V is TRBV5-4 and J is TRBJ2-4, with D maybe TRBD1 (6 bases). The CDR3 is 16 residues long. Trimming cost V 4 bases and J 2 bases, with 16 bases left between them. From germline, CDR1 is SGHNT and CDR2 YYREEE (reference sequence). Here the CDR3 DNA reads TGTGCCAGCAGCCCCGAAACAGGGTTTACCAAAAACATTCAGTACTTC. This codes for CASSPETGFTKNIQYF.

In this sample, this clone turned up a few times. The rearrangement joins TRBV5-1 to TRBJ2-5, with D perhaps matching TRBD1 (6 bases). Germline V gives CDR1 SGHRS, CDR2 YFSETQ. CDR3 length equals 15 residues. Trimming shortened V by 0 bases and J by 4 bases, and 13 bases separated the two germline ends. CDR3 region: CASSLEYRVTETQYF. In nucleotides, the CDR3 is TGCGCCAGCAGCTTGGAGTACAGGGTAACAGAGACCCAGTACTTC.

The rearrangement uses TRBV5-1 and TRBJ1-1; maybe TRBD1 (5 bases). This CDR3 is 16 amino acids long. Germline CDR1 is SGHRS and CDR2 is YFSETQ. Trimming pared 4 bases from V and 6 bases from J, leaving 22 bases between. This chain's CDR3 is CASSLVWGDDSPEAFF. CDR3 DNA: TGCGCCAGCAGCCTTGTCTGGGGGGACGACAGCCCTGAAGCTTTCTTT.